This T cell receptor (beta chain) was sequenced during a study of blood T cell repertoires in COVID-19. Study context: Both acute and convalescent COVID-19 samples were obtained from the United States, Italy and Spain. In each case, the material was cDNA or gDNA derived from T cells, B-cell-depleted T cells, or PBMCs.

Authors' analysis steps: Estimates of nucleated cell counts were drawn from the amplification of reference gene primers. Libraries were prepared by immunoSEQ multiplex PCR; TCRdb keeps only in-frame clonotypes and omits some of them. The DNA was the basis for D and trimming; V, J and clone size are from that table. The table has about 100,000 clones, approximately 91% seen once. The V end lost 0 bases, the J end lost 1 base, and 6 bases lay between the germline ends. The CDR3 length is 13 residues. Germline V lookup: CDR1 GTSNPN, CDR2 SVGIG (reference sequence). The V and J genes are TRBV30 and TRBJ1-1, with D uncertain. Source material: peripheral blood. The clonotype comes from a man aged 55 to 70 with acute or convalescent COVID-19. Here the CDR3 reads CAWSVLANTEAFF. The CDR3 DNA reads as TGTGCCTGGAGTGTATTGGCGAACACTGAAGCTTTCTTT. Drawing the rest from reference TRBV30 and TRBJ1-1, the complete variable domain is SQTIHQWPATLVQPVGSPLSLECTVEGTSNPNLYWYRQAAGRGLQLLFYSVGIGQISSEVPQNLSASRPQDRQFILSSKKLLLSDSGFYLCAWSVLANTEAFFGQGTRLTVV.